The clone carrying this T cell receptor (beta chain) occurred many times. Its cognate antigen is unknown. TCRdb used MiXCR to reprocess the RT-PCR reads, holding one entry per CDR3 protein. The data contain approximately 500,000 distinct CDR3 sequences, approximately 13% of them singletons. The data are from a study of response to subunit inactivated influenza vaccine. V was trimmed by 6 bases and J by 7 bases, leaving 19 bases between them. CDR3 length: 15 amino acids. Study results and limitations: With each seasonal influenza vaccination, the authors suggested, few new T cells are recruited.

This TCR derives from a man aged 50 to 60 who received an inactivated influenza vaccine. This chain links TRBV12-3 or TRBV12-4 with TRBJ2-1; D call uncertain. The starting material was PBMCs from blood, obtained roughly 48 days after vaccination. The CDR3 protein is CASSLAGDLINEQFF. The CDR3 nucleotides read TGTGCCAGCAGCTTGGCTGGGGATCTAATTAATGAGCAGTTCTTC.